The 10 T cell receptor beta chains presented below share a single source sample, sequenced in a study of T cell clonotyping in hematopoietic cell transplantation. Measured with immunoSEQ multiplex PCR; TCRdb has only the in-frame clones, and not every one. Seen here are around 6,500 clones, 75% to 90% observed once, and the top ten hold 7.5% to 8.5%. The sample consisted of peripheral blood mononuclear cells, taken 100 days after allogeneic stem cell transplant. The source of these receptors is a male patient aged 35-50 years who had an allogeneic stem cell transplant from an unrelated donor, so the T cells may come from the graft donor. Some clones in this sample may be carry-over from other donors' samples.

The chain employs TRBV25-1 and TRBJ1-2; weak D call: TRBD1 (5 bases). Germline loops: CDR1 MGHDK, CDR2 SYGVNS. The CDR3 runs to 11 residues. Between the trimmed V and J ends, which lost 4 bases and 9 bases, there was a span of 9 bases. The CDR3 sequence: CASSGGESYTF. CDR3 sequence (DNA): TGTGCCAGCAGTGGGGGGGAGAGCTACACCTTC.

CDR3 DNA: TGTGCCAGCAGTGGGAGGGGCCTCGGGCCCCAGCATTTT. Translated: CASSGRGLGPQHF. The gene calls are TRBV28 and TRBJ1-5; tentative D call: TRBD1 (5 bases). Germline values: CDR1 MDHEN, CDR2 SYDVKM. Trimming took off 5 bases at V and 9 bases at J, with 14 bases between the two ends. There are 13 residues in the CDR3. Looking up the rest from reference TRBV28 and TRBJ1-5 gives the full variable domain: DVKVTQSSRYLVKRTGEKVFLECVQDMDHENMFWYRQDPGLGLRLIYFSYDVKMKEKGDIPEGYSVSREKKERFSLILESASTNQTSMYLCASSGRGLGPQHFGDGTRLSIL.

The rearrangement uses TRBV6-5 and TRBJ2-7; 11 nucleotides agree with TRBD1. The germline gives CDR1 MNHEY, CDR2 SVGAGI. This CDR3 is built from 14 residues. Trimming cost V 3 bases and J 9 bases; bases outside gene matches: 7. The CDR3, as DNA: TGTGCCAGCAGTTATGCGGGACAGGGGGGCGGGCAGTACTTC. Translation: CASSYAGQGGGQYF.

This clone was found a few times. The chain joins TRBV7-9 to TRBJ1-6, with 9 nucleotides matching TRBD1. J was trimmed by 7 bases and V by 5 bases; bases with no gene match: 6. Germline V gene data show CDR1 as SEHNR and CDR2 as FQNEAQ (reference sequence). The CDR3 loop spans 15 amino acids. The CDR3 region is CASSLGDRENSPLHF. The CDR3 coding sequence is TGTGCCAGCAGCCTAGGGGACAGGGAGAATTCACCCCTCCACTTT.

CDR3 nucleotides: TGTGCCAGCAGACCTCCGTCCGGGGACCCCCGTACGCACTATGGCTACACCTTC. Amino acids: CASRPPSGDPRTHYGYTF. V and J are TRBV28 and TRBJ1-2, with a tentative D call TRBD1 (5 bases). The CDR3 length is 18 residues. Germline V gene sequence: CDR1 MDHEN, CDR2 SYDVKM. V shed 6 bases and J shed 3 bases, with 26 bases lying between them.

This rearrangement joins TRBV5-4 to TRBJ2-7, with D possibly being TRBD1 (5 bases). The V end was cut by 2 bases, the J end by 4 bases, with 7 bases between. CDR3 length: 12 amino acids. Per germline, CDR1 SGHNT and CDR2 YYREEE (reference sequence). The CDR3 protein is CASSFGAYEQYF. CDR3 bases: TGTGCCAGCAGCTTTGGGGCTTACGAGCAGTACTTC.

V usage is TRBV6-5 and J usage is TRBJ1-3; 7 bases are shared with TRBD1. This CDR3 comprises 15 residues. Germline-derived CDR1 and CDR2 are MNHEY and SVGAGI. V shed 0 bases, J shed 3 bases, and the junction held 2 bases outside the gene matches. DNA of the CDR3: TGTGCCAGCAGTTACTCGGGACAGTATGGAAACACCATATATTTT. It encodes CASSYSGQYGNTIYF.

The rearrangement joins TRBV27 to TRBJ2-7; D gene uncertain. Per the germline V gene, CDR1 is MNHEY and CDR2 is SMNVEV (reference sequence). CDR3 size: 13 residues. The V end lost 5 bases, the J end lost 3 bases, and 11 bases lay between the germline ends. CDR3 sequence: CASSLTVNYEQYF. CDR3 sequence (DNA): TGTGCCAGCAGTCTCACAGTTAACTACGAGCAGTACTTC.

V gene TRBV6-5 combines with J gene TRBJ2-3; a possible D gene is TRBD1 (6 bases). The CDR3 has 15 residues. The V gene lost 4 bases and the J gene lost 2 bases, with 13 bases spanning the gap. Germline V CDR1 and CDR2: MNHEY, SVGAGI. CDR3 residues: CASSLQGYLTDTQYF. The CDR3 nucleotides read TGTGCCAGCAGTTTACAGGGCTACCTCACAGATACGCAGTATTTT.

This chain joins TRBV6-5 and TRBJ2-3, with D possibly matching TRBD2 (7 bases). V was trimmed by 1 base and J by 2 bases, leaving 13 bases between them. Germline CDR1 is MNHEY and CDR2 is SVGAGI. The CDR3 consists of 16 residues. CDR3 sequence: CASSYFGGPSTDTQYF. The DNA for the CDR3 is TGTGCCAGCAGTTACTTCGGGGGGCCCTCCACAGATACGCAGTATTTT.